Below, one T cell receptor (beta chain) is given with its context. Which antigen it targets is not known. The CDR3, cysteine through phenylalanine, is 18 amino acids long. The protein alone is recorded here. CDR1 and CDR2 are drawn from the germline V gene: MNHEY, SVGAGI. The source of the sample is a study of CXCR3-negative and CXCR3-positive naive CD8 T cells (dated by TCRdb to 2018 to 2020). Turning to the overall study: In total, roughly 140 million TRB reads were obtained, which works out to roughly 1.5 +/- 0.3 million reads per library. Data from 11 donors, pooled across two independent experiments, went into the diversity and physicochemical repertoire analyses. The TRBV-TRBJ cluster analysis covered naive subsets from a handful of donors and memory cells from 3 donors. The paper as a whole reports these results and caveats: Because surface CD5, which has been linked to self-reactivity in mice, was comparable between naive subsets, TCR interaction strength was also inferred from TRB CDR3 physicochemical properties. Freshly isolated PBMCs were used for most assays because CXCR3 expression partially decreased after cryopreservation. TRB CDR3s from CXCR3-positive naive cells showed higher hydrophobicity (lower Kidera factor 4), lower energy, and higher strength and volume indices than CXCR3-negative naive cells. Naive CXCR3-negative and CXCR3-positive cells from the same donor showed similar TRBV-TRBJ usage, whereas memory cells showed distinct patterns. Comparably high repertoire diversity was found in both naive subsets, whereas much lower repertoire diversity was found in memory CD8+ T cells.

Each CD8+ T cell subset was flow-sorted in triplicate, and 300,000 or so cells per subset were placed directly into RLT lysis buffer. To keep memory contaminants out, a stringent definition of naive CD8+ T cells was applied: CD45RO-CCR7+CD27+CD95-. Standard density gradient centrifugation was used to isolate peripheral blood mononuclear cells from buffy coats. A FACSAria III was used to flow-sort naive CXCR3-negative and CXCR3-positive CD8+ T cells. Total RNA was extracted from sorted cells using an RNeasy Mini Kit. The sequencer listed for this sample is NextSeq 550. The Human TCR Profiling Kit (MiLaboratory) was used to make UMI-labeled 5' RACE TRB cDNA libraries. The full amount of extracted RNA was used for cDNA synthesis, and the full amount of resulting cDNA was used for PCR amplification. Libraries were prepared in parallel with an identical number of PCR cycles. The study's own analysis went as follows. With a requirement of at least two reads per UMI, MIGEC and MiXCR extracted about 50,000 +/- 10,000 unique UMI-labeled TRB cDNA molecules per library. An average of around 40,000 +/- 10,000 functional in-frame TRB CDR3 nucleotide clonotypes without stop codons was found per library. After each sample was downsampled to 5000 UMI-labeled TRB molecules, VDJtools was used to calculate diversity metrics such as normalized Shannon-Wiener and Chao1. For the central five CDR3 residues, VDJtools calculated physicochemical properties weighted by clonotype size, namely interaction energy, strength, volume and Kidera factor 4. The reads were reprocessed in TCRdb, with one entry per CDR3 protein sequence and no accompanying DNA. These V and J calls derive from TCRdb rather than the authors' analysis. This sample's listing comprises about 150,000 distinct CDR3 sequences. The top ten constitute nearly 0.5% of the sample.

This receptor was identified in a human donor in good health. Some clones in this sample may be carry-over from other donors' samples. The sequence links TRBV6-5 to TRBJ2-3; TCRdb designates TRBD2, a call that cannot be tested without DNA. Sequences were obtained from naive CXCR3+ CD8+ T cells from blood. The sample's cell subset or site, from its label and the paper: CD45RO-CCR7+CD27+CD95- naive CD8+ T cells expressing CXCR3 (TNR3+). The CDR3 reads as follows: CASSYSASGGAFSDTQYF.